The rows below give T cell receptor beta chains drawn from one sample of a study of tumor-infiltrating lymphocytes in primary liver carcinoma. Via MiXCR, TCRdb re-called the multiplex PCR reads, giving one row per CDR3 protein. The sample contains 80,000 or so distinct CDR3 sequences, around 66% of which appear only once. The sequencing sample was made of tumor-adjacent normal liver tissue. The source is a man in his forties or fifties with primary liver carcinoma and hepatitis B virus infection. Both conserved end residues are part of each CDR3. The D gene is left open where the match is weak. Only some rows state a clone size, as once, few, many or a class for expanded clones.

TRBV7-9,TRBJ2-1,few,-,CASSLGGGPQAEQFF,TGTGCCAGCAGCTTAGGTGGGGGCCCCCAGGCTGAGCAGTTCTTC
TRBV6-1,TRBJ1-2,-,-,CAISERVSNGYTF,TGTGCCATCAGTGAACGGGTGTCTAATGGCTACACATTC
TRBV11-2,TRBJ2-4,few,-,CARWAPDSRSVLDIQYF,TGTGCGCGCTGGGCCCCCGACTCCCGTTCCGTTCTAGACATTCAGTACTTC
TRBV11-2,TRBJ2-1,few,-,CASSLDGRFIGTLYNEQFF,TGTGCCAGCAGCTTAGATGGGCGGTTCATCGGGACCCTTTACAATGAGCAGTTCTTT
TRBV12-3/TRBV12-4,TRBJ2-7,-,-,CASRLRDTSAYVQYF,TGTGCCAGTCGACTAAGGGACACAAGTGCCTACGTGCAGTACTTC
TRBV9,TRBJ2-7,-,-,CASSVNSGSSYEQYF,TGTGCCAGCAGCGTAAATAGCGGTTCCTCCTACGAGCAGTACTTC
TRBV29-1,TRBJ2-2,-,TRBD2,CSVGTSAANTGELLF,TGCAGCGTTGGGACTAGCGCGGCAAACACCGGGGAGCTGCTTTTT
TRBV6-5,TRBJ2-1,-,TRBD1,CASRLLTGVDEQFF,TGTGCCAGCCGTCTTCTGACAGGGGTCGATGAGCAGTTCTTC
TRBV4-1,TRBJ2-3,-,-,CAGSQRLAGGTDTQYF,TGCGCCGGCAGCCAACGCCTAGCTGGAGGCACAGATACGCAGTATTTT
TRBV29-1,TRBJ2-5,-,TRBD2,CSVRTSANWAETQYF,TGCAGCGTTCGGACTAGCGCGAATTGGGCAGAGACCCAGTACTTC
TRBV29-1,TRBJ2-7,-,TRBD2,CSVQSSGRSSEQYF,TGCAGCGTTCAAAGTAGCGGGAGGTCGAGCGAGCAGTATTTC
TRBV12-3/TRBV12-4,TRBJ1-5,-,TRBD1,CASRFGTGGHLPQHF,TGTGCCAGCAGATTCGGGACAGGGGGCCATCTACCCCAGCATTTT
TRBV11-2,TRBJ1-2,medium-sized,-,CASSPEIPGQVNYGYTF,TGTGCCAGCAGCCCCGAGATTCCGGGACAAGTTAACTATGGCTACACCTTC
TRBV4-2,TRBJ2-7,-,TRBD2,CASNQAASGVSYKQYF,TGTGCCAGCAACCAAGCGGCCAGCGGGGTTTCCTACAAGCAGTATTTC
TRBV12-3/TRBV12-4,TRBJ2-5,-,TRBD2,CASIPREDPLTQYF,TGTGCCAGCATCCCCCGGGAGGATCCGTTGACCCAGTACTTC
TRBV29-1,TRBJ2-1,many,-,CSVLDSEQFF,TGCAGCGTTCTTGACAGCGAGCAGTTCTTC
TRBV11-1,TRBJ2-1,few,TRBD2,CAGSLEASGTGEQFF,TGTGCCGGCAGCTTAGAGGCTAGCGGCACTGGTGAGCAGTTCTTC
TRBV4-2,TRBJ2-7,-,-,CASSQGAGPPYEQYF,TGTGCTAGCAGCCAAGGTGCGGGGCCCCCTTACGAGCAGTACTTC
TRBV5-1,TRBJ2-2,-,-,CASQGPANTGELFF,TGCGCCAGCCAGGGCCCCGCGAACACCGGGGAGCTGTTTTTT
TRBV11-2,TRBJ2-1,-,-,CANSLDGRSSGTLYNEQFF,TGTGCCAACAGCTTAGATGGGCGATCCAGTGGGACCCTTTACAATGAGCAGTTCTTC
TRBV12-3/TRBV12-4,TRBJ1-5,-,TRBD1,CAIRKDRSNQPQHF,TGTGCCATCAGAAAGGACAGGTCGAATCAGCCCCAGCATTTT
TRBV6-5,TRBJ2-1,many,TRBD2,CASSWTSGSNEQFF,TGTGCCAGCAGTTGGACTAGCGGATCCAATGAGCAGTTCTTC
TRBV19,TRBJ2-3,-,TRBD2,CASRNHVGGLSDTQYF,TGTGCCAGTAGGAATCATGTGGGAGGGTTGTCGGATACGCAGTATTTT
TRBV11-2,TRBJ1-6,-,-,CGSSPRRATVNSPLHF,TGTGGCAGCAGCCCGCGTCGGGCCACGGTTAACTCACCCCTTCACTTT
TRBV5-6,TRBJ2-2,many,TRBD2,CASSLGRERAAGELFF,TGTGCCAGCAGCCTCGGGCGGGAGAGAGCGGCCGGGGAGCTGTTTTTT
TRBV11-2,TRBJ2-1,-,TRBD2,CVSSLYGRFSGILYNEQFF,TGTGTCAGCAGCTTATATGGGCGATTCAGCGGGATCCTTTACAATGAGCAGTTCTTC
TRBV29-1,TRBJ2-5,-,-,CSVEFPTAQESQYF,TGCAGCGTTGAATTCCCAACCGCCCAAGAGAGCCAGTACTTC
TRBV29-1,TRBJ2-7,-,TRBD2,CSVQPRGGREQDF,TGCAGCGTTCAACCGAGGGGAGGGCGCGAGCAGGACTTC
TRBV11-1,TRBJ2-1,-,-,CASSSLGRGEQLF,TGTGCCAGCAGCTCATTGGGACGCGGTGAGCAGCTCTTC
TRBV6-2/TRBV6-3,TRBJ2-1,-,-,CASSPKEGSYNEQFF,TGTGCCAGCAGTCCCAAGGAGGGCTCCTACAATGAGCAGTTCTTC
TRBV6-1,TRBJ2-2,many,TRBD2,CASSEGLAVGTGELFF,TGTGCCAGCAGTGAAGGTCTAGCGGTGGGGACCGGGGAGCTGTTTTTT
TRBV12-3/TRBV12-4,TRBJ2-2,many,-,CASSLWGAPTGELFF,TGTGCCAGCAGTTTATGGGGGGCGCCCACCGGGGAGCTGTTTTTT